Listed below are T cell receptor beta chains from one sample, sequenced in a study of blood T cell repertoires in COVID-19. Only in-frame clones appear in the TCRdb table, and some are missing; sequencing was by immunoSEQ multiplex PCR. Of some 240,000 clones listed, about 86% are singletons. Sequencing used PBMCs or T cells enriched from blood (not recorded which). The receptors were gathered from a man aged 30-40 years with acute COVID-19. Both conserved end residues are part of each CDR3. A D gene is named only where the DNA matches it firmly. Clone size is stated in some rows and not others, as once, few, many or a class when expanded.

D gene: NA
J gene: TRBJ2-3
clone size: NA
V gene: TRBV12-3/TRBV12-4
CDR3 protein: CASSLSGWRLF
CDR3 DNA: TGTGCCAGCAGTTTAAGCGGCTGGCGACTGTTT

D gene: NA
J gene: TRBJ2-5
clone size: NA
V gene: TRBV19
CDR3 protein: CATRVGQETQYF
CDR3 DNA: TGTGCCACGAGGGTGGGCCAAGAGACCCAGTACTTC

D gene: NA
J gene: TRBJ1-1
clone size: NA
V gene: TRBV6-5
CDR3 protein: CASARGGTASEAFF
CDR3 DNA: TGTGCCAGCGCCAGAGGGGGTACAGCTTCAGAAGCTTTCTTT

D gene: TRBD1
J gene: TRBJ1-1
clone size: NA
V gene: TRBV7-2
CDR3 protein: CASSARQGLLTEAFF
CDR3 DNA: TGTGCCAGCAGCGCTAGACAGGGCCTGCTCACTGAAGCTTTCTTT

D gene: TRBD1
J gene: TRBJ1-2
clone size: few
V gene: TRBV29-1
CDR3 protein: CSVAQGAGYTF
CDR3 DNA: TGCAGCGTTGCACAGGGGGCTGGCTACACCTTC

D gene: NA
J gene: TRBJ2-4
clone size: NA
V gene: TRBV28
CDR3 protein: CASSHQIQGSIQYF
CDR3 DNA: TGTGCCAGCAGCCACCAGATACAGGGTAGCATTCAGTACTTC

D gene: NA
J gene: TRBJ2-1
clone size: once
V gene: TRBV14
CDR3 protein: CASSQDRRGQFF
CDR3 DNA: TGTGCCAGCAGCCAAGATAGGAGGGGACAGTTCTTC

D gene: NA
J gene: TRBJ1-1
clone size: NA
V gene: TRBV7-9
CDR3 protein: CASSPARTALNTEAFF
CDR3 DNA: TGTGCCAGCAGCCCGGCCCGGACAGCGCTGAACACTGAAGCTTTCTTT

D gene: TRBD1
J gene: TRBJ2-5
clone size: NA
V gene: TRBV4-1
CDR3 protein: CASSQVSGGETQYF
CDR3 DNA: TGCGCCAGCAGCCAGGTATCAGGGGGAGAGACCCAGTACTTC

D gene: TRBD1
J gene: TRBJ1-3
clone size: NA
V gene: TRBV7-2
CDR3 protein: CASSSTRDRYSGNTIYF
CDR3 DNA: TGTGCCAGCAGCTCGACAAGGGACAGGTACTCTGGAAACACCATATATTTT

D gene: NA
J gene: TRBJ1-1
clone size: NA
V gene: TRBV18
CDR3 protein: CASSMEERTEAFF
CDR3 DNA: TGTGCCAGCTCAATGGAAGAGCGGACTGAAGCTTTCTTT

D gene: NA
J gene: TRBJ1-3
clone size: NA
V gene: TRBV19
CDR3 protein: CASSIDTGPGNTIYF
CDR3 DNA: TGTGCCAGTAGTATAGATACAGGCCCTGGAAACACCATATATTTT

D gene: NA
J gene: TRBJ2-5
clone size: NA
V gene: TRBV5-1
CDR3 protein: CASSLDLGAETQYF
CDR3 DNA: TGTGCCAGCAGCTTGGATCTTGGGGCGGAGACCCAGTACTTC

D gene: NA
J gene: TRBJ1-5
clone size: NA
V gene: TRBV24-1
CDR3 protein: CATSDPGGNQPQHF
CDR3 DNA: TGTGCCACCAGTGACCCCGGTGGCAATCAGCCCCAGCATTTT

D gene: NA
J gene: TRBJ2-1
clone size: NA
V gene: TRBV5-1
CDR3 protein: CASSLSTDNEQFF
CDR3 DNA: TGTGCCAGCAGCTTGTCGACTGACAATGAGCAGTTCTTC

D gene: TRBD2
J gene: TRBJ2-1
clone size: few
V gene: TRBV6-1
CDR3 protein: CASSELAGATNEQFF
CDR3 DNA: TGTGCCAGCAGTGAACTAGCGGGAGCAACTAATGAGCAGTTCTTC

D gene: NA
J gene: TRBJ1-1
clone size: NA
V gene: TRBV5-1
CDR3 protein: CASSPGQRYTEAFF
CDR3 DNA: TGCGCCAGCAGCCCAGGACAGAGGTACACTGAAGCTTTCTTT

D gene: TRBD1
J gene: TRBJ2-3
clone size: NA
V gene: TRBV2
CDR3 protein: CASRRQGSLGYTDTQYF
CDR3 DNA: TGTGCCAGCAGACGACAGGGTTCCTTAGGATACACAGATACGCAGTATTTT

D gene: NA
J gene: TRBJ2-2
clone size: NA
V gene: TRBV24-1
CDR3 protein: CATSRRSGELFF
CDR3 DNA: TGTGCCACCAGTAGGAGGTCCGGGGAGCTGTTTTTT

D gene: NA
J gene: TRBJ1-2
clone size: NA
V gene: TRBV28
CDR3 protein: CASSSLTNGYTF
CDR3 DNA: TGTGCCAGCAGTAGCTTGACAAATGGCTACACCTTC

D gene: NA
J gene: TRBJ2-3
clone size: NA
V gene: TRBV6-4
CDR3 protein: CASSDSIQADTQYF
CDR3 DNA: TGTGCCAGCAGTGACTCGATTCAGGCAGATACGCAGTATTTT

D gene: TRBD1
J gene: TRBJ1-2
clone size: NA
V gene: TRBV4-1
CDR3 protein: CASSLQQGGNSGYTF
CDR3 DNA: TGCGCCAGCAGCCTTCAACAGGGGGGAAATTCGGGCTACACCTTC